One sample yielded the 10 T cell receptor beta chains listed below, sequenced in a study of long-term antiretroviral therapy in people with HIV. The immunoSEQ assay was v3.0, run at survey level. Assay: immunoSEQ multiplex PCR; the TCRdb copy retains only in-frame clones and omits some. The table includes 20,000 to 25,000 clones, 86% detected once. Sequenced material: unsorted PBMCs, taken 1.9 years after starting antiretroviral therapy. The origin of the receptors is a woman aged 25-40 years with HIV.

The V call is TRBV27, the J call TRBJ2-3, with D perhaps TRBD1 or TRBD2 (5 bases each). Germline assignment: CDR1 MNHEY and CDR2 SMNVEV (reference sequence). Trimming took 7 bases from V and 4 from J, leaving 12 bases between them. There are 13 residues in the CDR3. The CDR3 here is CASMGDLADTQYF. DNA for the CDR3: TGTGCCAGCATGGGGGATCTAGCAGATACGCAGTATTTT.

The V and J genes are TRBV12-5 and TRBJ2-5; D gene ambiguous. V lost 3 bases to trimming and J lost 5 bases, with 4 bases between them. The CDR3 is 11 amino acids. CDR1 and CDR2 from the germline V gene are LGHNT and FRNRAP. CDR3 in DNA: TGTGCTAGTGGTTTAACTGAGACCCAGTACTTC. Translated: CASGLTETQYF.

V gene TRBV9 combines with J gene TRBJ2-1; the D gene could be TRBD1 or TRBD2 (6 bases each). V was cut by 3 bases and J by 7 bases, with 14 bases left in between. The germline gives CDR1 SGDLS, CDR2 YYNGEE. The CDR3 has 14 residues. CDR3 sequence (DNA): TGTGCCAGCAGCGGTCCGGGGGCGCATAATGAGCAGTTCTTC. Protein: CASSGPGAHNEQFF.

The V gene is TRBV7-6, the J gene TRBJ2-1; 7 bases agree with TRBD1. This CDR3 spans 18 amino acids. J lost 4 bases, V lost 1 base, and 13 bases had no gene match. CDR1 and CDR2 (germline): SGHVS, FNYEAQ. CDR3 protein: CASSLGRIRGQGYNEQFF. In DNA, the CDR3 is TGTGCCAGCAGCTTAGGAAGGATTAGGGGGCAGGGATACAATGAGCAGTTCTTC.

V is TRBV10-3 and J is TRBJ1-2, with TRBD1 identical over 10 bases. From germline, CDR1 is ENHRY and CDR2 SYGVKD. V lost 3 bases, J lost 4 bases, and 2 bases stayed unmatched. The CDR3 spans 14 residues. For the CDR3, the DNA is TGTGCCATCAGTGACCGGGACAGGGGCTATGGCTACACCTTC. Its translation: CAISDRDRGYGYTF.

The chain carries TRBV27 and TRBJ1-1, with TRBD1 matching over 8 bases. V shed 4 bases and J 7 bases; nucleotides not matched to a gene: 11. The V gene's germline CDR1 is MNHEY and CDR2 SMNVEV (reference sequence). CDR3 length: 15 amino acids. The CDR3 DNA sequence: TGTGCCAGCAGTTATTTGGCCGGGACAGGTAATGAAGCTTTCTTT. This codes for CASSYLAGTGNEAFF.

The chain employs TRBV27 and TRBJ1-1; 7 bases map to TRBD1. CDR3 length: 17 amino acids. Trimming took 1 base from V and 0 from J; bases not matched to a gene: 8. Per the germline V gene, CDR1 is MNHEY and CDR2 is SMNVEV (reference sequence). CDR3 coding DNA: TGTGCCAGCAGTTTATACCCGCCACAGGGGTTGAACACTGAAGCTTTCTTT. Its protein product is CASSLYPPQGLNTEAFF.

This sequence joins TRBV6-5 and TRBJ2-1; TRBD1 is a possible D gene (5 bases). This CDR3 is 14 amino acids long. V gave up 4 bases and J gave up 4 bases, with 11 bases separating them. Germline V lookup: CDR1 MNHEY, CDR2 SVGAGI. The CDR3 is CASSLDRPYNEQFF. The CDR3 DNA is TGTGCCAGCAGTTTAGACAGACCTTACAATGAGCAGTTCTTC.

This clone was seen only once. The V call is TRBV27, the J call TRBJ2-3, with 11 positions matching TRBD1. The CDR3 covers 15 residues. Trimming took 6 bases from V and 4 from J; bases not matched to a gene: 6. Germline V gene sequence: CDR1 MNHEY, CDR2 SMNVEV (reference sequence). This CDR3 reads CASSWTGGAADTQYF. For the CDR3, the DNA is TGTGCCAGCAGCTGGACAGGGGGCGCGGCAGATACGCAGTATTTT.

J is TRBJ2-3 and V is TRBV2, with 12 positions matching TRBD2. The germline V gene encodes CDR1 SNHLY and CDR2 FYNNEI. The CDR3 spans 15 residues. The V and J ends lost 7 bases and 6 bases, in that order; junction bases with no gene match: 8. The CDR3 reads CASKGLAGGEDTQYF. CDR3 in DNA: TGTGCCAGCAAAGGCCTAGCGGGAGGGGAGGATACGCAGTATTTT.